This is a list of T cell receptor beta chains from one sample in a study of early T cells in non-severe SARS-CoV-2 infection. TCRdb itself ran the 5' RACE reads through MiXCR, one entry per CDR3 protein. The sample carries fewer than 85,000 distinct CDR3 sequences, roughly 13% recorded once. Sequencing was performed on whole blood. The source is an adult who was a healthcare worker with PCR-confirmed SARS-CoV-2 infection or an uninfected control (not recorded which). CDR3s include the opening cysteine and the closing phenylalanine or tryptophan. A D gene is named only where the DNA matches it firmly. Rows may omit the clone size; those that give it use once, few, many or a size class.

clone_size d_call j_call v_call cdr3_aa cdr3_nt
few TRBD2 TRBJ2-1 TRBV5-1 CASSFSGRSGNEQFF TGCGCCAGCAGCTTTAGCGGGAGATCGGGTAATGAGCAGTTCTTC
many NA TRBJ2-3 TRBV9 CASSVDADTQYF TGTGCCAGCAGCGTAGACGCTGATACGCAGTATTTT
few TRBD1 TRBJ1-2 TRBV6-1 CASSSGTGGLNYGYTF TGTGCCAGCAGCTCCGGGACAGGGGGCCTGAACTATGGCTACACCTTC
few NA TRBJ1-5 TRBV19 CASTPTGATDQPQHF TGTGCCAGTACCCCCACGGGGGCCACAGATCAGCCCCAGCATTTT
NA NA TRBJ2-2 TRBV14 CASSQDHVAEELFF TGTGCCAGCAGCCAAGATCATGTAGCCGAGGAGCTGTTTTTT
NA TRBD1 TRBJ1-1 TRBV5-5 CASSLGAGTGATEAFF TGTGCCAGCAGCTTGGGGGCAGGGACAGGGGCGACTGAAGCTTTCTTT
NA TRBD1 TRBJ1-2 TRBV5-1 CASSWITGGPSDGYTF TGCGCCAGCAGCTGGATTACAGGGGGCCCATCTGATGGCTACACCTTC
few NA TRBJ2-4 TRBV9 CASSVEARSGAKNIQYF TGTGCCAGCAGCGTAGAAGCCCGGAGCGGCGCCAAAAACATTCAGTACTTC
NA NA TRBJ2-3 TRBV5-5 CASSLDTRGTDTQYF TGTGCCAGCAGCTTGGACACGCGGGGCACAGATACGCAGTATTTT
NA TRBD1 TRBJ1-1 TRBV9 CASSVGAGDRRPEAFF TGTGCCAGCAGCGTAGGAGCAGGGGACAGGCGACCTGAAGCTTTCTTT
NA NA TRBJ2-3 TRBV18 CASSPRVYTDTQYF TGTGCCAGCTCACCACGGGTCTACACAGATACGCAGTATTTT
few NA TRBJ2-3 TRBV9 CASSAGADDTQYF TGTGCCAGCAGCGCCGGGGCCGACGATACGCAGTATTTT
NA TRBD2 TRBJ2-5 TRBV15 CATSRLAASSWQETQYF TGTGCCACCAGCAGACTAGCGGCCTCCTCGTGGCAAGAGACCCAGTACTTC
many TRBD2 TRBJ2-1 TRBV18 CASSPRFSSGANEQFF TGTGCCAGCTCACCACGCTTCTCTAGCGGGGCAAATGAGCAGTTCTTC
few TRBD1 TRBJ1-6 TRBV5-6 CASRVTGDETLHF TGTGCCAGCAGGGTGACAGGGGATGAAACCCTCCACTTT
few TRBD1 TRBJ1-5 TRBV7-9 CASSLGGQVQPQHF TGTGCCAGCAGCTTAGGAGGACAGGTCCAGCCCCAGCATTTT
few NA TRBJ2-1 TRBV5-6 CASSSRRRLYNEQFF TGTGCCAGCAGCTCTCGGCGGAGACTCTACAATGAGCAGTTCTTC
few NA TRBJ1-1 TRBV2 CASSPSREAFF TGTGCCAGCAGTCCATCAAGGGAAGCTTTCTTT
few NA TRBJ2-1 TRBV12-3/TRBV12-4 CASTASLVFYNEQFF TGTGCCAGCACCGCTAGCCTAGTTTTTTACAATGAGCAGTTCTTC
many TRBD2 TRBJ2-1 TRBV12-3/TRBV12-4 CASSLETSGDKQFF TGTGCCAGCAGTTTAGAGACTAGCGGGGATAAGCAGTTCTTC
NA TRBD2 TRBJ2-1 TRBV20-1 CSAKGLAGRYEQFF TGCAGTGCTAAGGGACTAGCGGGGCGATATGAGCAGTTCTTC
NA NA TRBJ2-2 TRBV11-3 CASSSNNLNTGELFF TGTGCCAGCAGCTCGAATAACCTGAACACCGGGGAGCTGTTTTTT
NA NA TRBJ1-5 TRBV4-1 CASSQDGDQPQHF TGCGCCAGCAGCCAAGATGGGGATCAGCCCCAGCATTTT
NA NA TRBJ1-6 TRBV4-2 CASSQDRANSPLHF TGTGCCAGCAGCCAAGATAGGGCTAATTCACCCCTCCACTTT
many NA TRBJ1-1 TRBV11-2 CASSPWGSSGTEAFF TGTGCCAGCAGCCCCTGGGGGTCCTCAGGGACTGAAGCTTTCTTT
few NA TRBJ2-5 TRBV20-1 CSAREGGGETQYF TGCAGTGCTAGAGAGGGAGGTGGGGAGACCCAGTACTTC
NA NA TRBJ2-2 TRBV7-2 CASSLVSRARTGELFF TGTGCCAGCAGCTTAGTTTCCAGGGCAAGAACCGGGGAGCTGTTTTTT
NA NA TRBJ1-1 TRBV29-1 CSVEDRVPEAFF TGCAGCGTTGAAGACAGGGTCCCTGAAGCTTTCTTT
few TRBD2 TRBJ2-5 TRBV11-2 CASSATSGGQAKTQYF TGTGCCAGCAGCGCGACATCGGGAGGGCAGGCGAAGACCCAGTACTTC
few NA TRBJ2-2 TRBV10-3 CAIRSNTGELFF TGTGCCATCCGATCGAACACCGGGGAGCTGTTTTTT
NA NA TRBJ1-1 TRBV5-1 CASSLWQMNTEAFF TGCGCCAGCAGCTTGTGGCAGATGAACACTGAAGCTTTCTTT
few NA TRBJ1-2 TRBV29-1 CSVEIQGYGYTF TGCAGCGTTGAGATCCAGGGCTATGGCTACACCTTC
once TRBD1 TRBJ2-7 TRBV10-2 CASRLDRVHEQYF TGCGCCAGCAGACTGGACAGGGTCCACGAGCAGTACTTC
many TRBD1 TRBJ2-3 TRBV7-6 CASSQDRSGGTQYF TGTGCCAGCAGCCAGGACAGGTCGGGTGGTACGCAGTATTTT
NA NA TRBJ2-1 TRBV7-3 CASSPQGRSYNEQFF TGTGCCAGCAGCCCCCAGGGGAGGTCCTACAATGAGCAGTTCTTC
many NA TRBJ2-2 TRBV7-2 CASSLSGTVNTGELFF TGTGCCAGCAGCTTAAGCGGGACAGTGAACACCGGGGAGCTGTTTTTT
many TRBD2 TRBJ2-3 TRBV11-2 CASSLNHGRGTDTQYF TGTGCCAGCAGCTTAAATCACGGGAGGGGCACAGATACGCAGTATTTT
few NA TRBJ2-3 TRBV30 CAWIGGTDTQYF TGTGCCTGGATTGGGGGCACAGATACGCAGTATTTT
NA NA TRBJ1-1 TRBV29-1 CSVGGYSMNTEAFF TGCAGCGTTGGGGGGTACAGTATGAACACTGAAGCTTTCTTT
NA NA TRBJ2-7 TRBV6-6 CASTPRTIVRQYF TGTGCCAGCACCCCCCGGACCATCGTGCGGCAGTACTTC
NA TRBD1 TRBJ2-3 TRBV10-3 CATGTGQGNTQYF TGTGCCACCGGGACGGGACAGGGGAATACGCAGTATTTT
many NA TRBJ1-6 TRBV9 CASSAVGGSAALLNSPLHF TGTGCCAGCAGCGCCGTCGGGGGCAGCGCTGCACTACTTAATTCACCCCTCCACTTT
many NA TRBJ2-7 TRBV7-9 CASTSSTYEQYF TGTGCCAGCACCTCCAGTACCTACGAGCAGTACTTC
few NA TRBJ1-6 TRBV20-1 CSARDLGVVSPLHF TGCAGTGCTAGAGATCTTGGGGTTGTTTCACCCCTCCACTTT
few TRBD1 TRBJ1-4 TRBV20-1 CSAKGQPEKLFF TGCAGTGCTAAGGGACAGCCTGAAAAACTGTTTTTT
many NA TRBJ1-2 TRBV5-1 CASSLTGPNYGYTF TGCGCCAGCAGCTTGACGGGGCCAAACTATGGCTACACCTTC
few NA TRBJ2-7 TRBV12-5 CASGSTSGVFIYEQYF TGTGCTAGTGGTTCCACCTCAGGGGTTTTTATCTACGAGCAGTACTTC
few TRBD1 TRBJ1-1 TRBV29-1 CSVIPGQGVNEAFF TGCAGCGTTATACCGGGACAGGGGGTAAATGAAGCTTTCTTT
few NA TRBJ1-4 TRBV6-6 CATADRATNEKLFF TGTGCCACCGCAGACAGAGCAACTAATGAAAAACTGTTTTTT
NA TRBD1 TRBJ1-4 TRBV20-1 CSARVTGPRVEKLFF TGCAGTGCTAGAGTGACAGGGCCTAGGGTTGAAAAACTGTTTTTT
NA NA TRBJ2-5 TRBV5-1 CASSLVGTRERETQYF TGCGCCAGCAGCTTGGTGGGCACACGGGAACGAGAGACCCAGTACTTC
NA TRBD2 TRBJ2-3 TRBV7-3 CASSLIAGVISTDTQYF TGTGCCAGCAGCTTAATCGCGGGGGTGATTAGCACAGATACGCAGTATTTT